This TCR beta chain was sequenced for a study of blood T cell repertoires in COVID-19. Study-level information: Italy, Spain and the United States were the sources of the convalescent and acute COVID-19 samples. Sources were T cells, B-cell-depleted T cells, or PBMCs; the material itself was cDNA or gDNA.

Authors' processing steps: Quantification of nucleated cells was approximated via reference gene primer amplification. Repertoires were generated with immunoSEQ multiplex PCR, while TCRdb's copy carries only in-frame clones and drops some. That table furnishes V, J and clone size, whereas the DNA furnished D and trimming. Here the sample spans about 180,000 clones, 86% being singletons. The V end was cut by 0 bases, the J end by 4 bases, with 5 bases between. The germline V gene encodes CDR1 SGDLS and CDR2 YYNGEE. The CDR3 runs 13 residues. Source material: peripheral blood. The origin of this receptor is a man aged 70 or older with active or convalescent COVID-19. The chain carries TRBV9 and TRBJ1-5; unclear D gene. The CDR3 spells CASSVALNQPQHF. The CDR3 DNA follows: TGTGCCAGCAGCGTAGCGCTAAATCAGCCCCAGCATTTT.